The TCR beta chain under discussion was sequenced for a study of vaccination and CD4 T cells after COVID-19. Whole-study context: Blood was drawn a median roughly 66 days post second dose, range 14 to 241.

The treatment was: approximately 9-day PBMC culture with coronavirus spike peptide pools or control peptides (ViraFEST assay). General study findings and limits: Looking at convalescent patients, 304 of their 307 vaccine-specific clones were spike mono-reactive.

Cultured CD4+ T cell DNA was sequenced using the Oncomine TCR Beta short-read assay. Using its own MiXCR run on the PCR reads, TCRdb lists one record per CDR3 protein. The data hold over 15,000 distinct CDR3 sequences, with less than 60% observed a single time. CDR3 size: 15 residues. Germline V CDR1 and CDR2: MNHEY, SMNVEV (reference sequence). The trim removed 5 bases at V and 0 bases at J, leaving 4 bases unmatched. To note about this clonotype: What it binds is not known.

This TCR derives from a human donor who had recovered from COVID-19. The sample in question was CD4+ T cells from blood, cultured in vitro, obtained before SARS-CoV-2 vaccination. This chain joins TRBV27 and TRBJ2-4; TRBD1 aligns across 7 bases. CDR3 DNA: TGTGCCAGCAGTAAGACAGGGATAGCCAAAAACATTCAGTACTTC. It yields the protein CASSKTGIAKNIQYF.